The following is a T cell receptor (beta chain) sequence with its context. This record comes from a study of blood T cell repertoires in COVID-19. Across the whole study: In each case, the material was cDNA or gDNA derived from T cells, B-cell-depleted T cells, or PBMCs.

V dropped 6 bases and J dropped 7; count of bases not matched to a gene: 5. Germline V gene sequence: CDR1 LNHDA, CDR2 SQIVND (reference sequence). The CDR3 runs to 13 residues. Source study methods: Amplified reference gene primers provided the basis for estimating nucleated cell counts. Assay used: immunoSEQ multiplex PCR; TCRdb lists only in-frame clones, some missing. V, J and clone size were drawn from that table, and D and trimming were deduced from the DNA. The table shows 100,000 to 150,000 clones, with roughly 85% occurring only once. V gene TRBV19 combines with J gene TRBJ1-2; TRBD1 aligns across 10 bases. Sequences were obtained from peripheral blood. This receptor was obtained from a man older than 75 with active or convalescent COVID-19. CDR3 residues: CASRNRDRGGYTF. The CDR3 region has the DNA TGTGCCAGTAGGAACCGGGACAGGGGTGGCTACACCTTC.